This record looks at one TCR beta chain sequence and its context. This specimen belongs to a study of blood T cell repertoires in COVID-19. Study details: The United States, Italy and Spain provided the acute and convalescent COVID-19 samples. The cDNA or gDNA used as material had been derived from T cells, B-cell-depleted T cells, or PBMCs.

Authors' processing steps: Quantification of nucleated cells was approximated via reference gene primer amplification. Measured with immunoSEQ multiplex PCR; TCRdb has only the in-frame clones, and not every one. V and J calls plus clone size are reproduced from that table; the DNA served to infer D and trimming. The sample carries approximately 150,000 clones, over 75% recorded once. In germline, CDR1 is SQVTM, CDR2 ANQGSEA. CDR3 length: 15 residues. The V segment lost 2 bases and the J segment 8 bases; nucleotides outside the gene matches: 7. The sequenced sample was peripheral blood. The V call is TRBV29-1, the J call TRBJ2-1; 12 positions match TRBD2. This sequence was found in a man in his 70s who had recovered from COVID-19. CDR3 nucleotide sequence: TGCAGCGTTGAACTAGCGGGAGGGCCATTTGATGAGCAGTTCTTC. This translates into CSVELAGGPFDEQFF.